This TCR beta chain was recorded in a study of blood T cell repertoires in COVID-19. The study assigned cohorts using participant-reported clinical history. Resolution of symptoms, clearance, or two negative PCRs was present in recovered Cohort 3 donors. Only in-frame clones appear in the TCRdb table, and some are missing; sequencing was by immunoSEQ multiplex PCR. The sample consists of approximately 300,000 clones, 80% to 90% of them appearing once. The germline gives CDR1 SNHLY, CDR2 FYNNEI. With 6 bases removed from V and 7 bases from J, the gap between germline ends came to 22 bases. There are 15 residues in the CDR3.

The rearrangement links TRBV2 to TRBJ2-7; maybe TRBD2 (5 bases). The source material was PBMCs or T cells enriched from blood (not recorded which). The TCR was taken from a woman under 30 who had recovered from COVID-19. The CDR3 DNA reads TGTGCCAGCAGCCTCACCGGGTCCCCGCCGGGGGAGCAGTACTTC. Residues: CASSLTGSPPGEQYF.